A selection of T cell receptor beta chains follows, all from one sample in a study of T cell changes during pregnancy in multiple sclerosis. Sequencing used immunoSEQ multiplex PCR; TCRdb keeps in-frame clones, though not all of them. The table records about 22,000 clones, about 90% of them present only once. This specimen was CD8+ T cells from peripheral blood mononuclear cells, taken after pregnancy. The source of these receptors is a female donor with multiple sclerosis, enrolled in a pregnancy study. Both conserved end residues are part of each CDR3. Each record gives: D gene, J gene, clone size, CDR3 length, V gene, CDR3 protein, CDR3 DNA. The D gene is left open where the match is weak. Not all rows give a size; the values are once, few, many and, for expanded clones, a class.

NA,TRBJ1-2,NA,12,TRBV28,CASSALNYGYTF,TGTGCCAGCAGTGCACTTAACTATGGCTACACCTTC
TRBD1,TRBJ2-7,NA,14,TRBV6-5,CASRPSQGAGEQYF,TGTGCCAGCAGGCCTTCACAGGGGGCGGGCGAGCAGTACTTC
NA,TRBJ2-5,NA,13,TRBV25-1,CASRERVKETQYF,TGTGCCAGCAGGGAGCGGGTAAAAGAGACCCAGTACTTC
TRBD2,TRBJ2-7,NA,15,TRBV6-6,CASSLGTSGIYEQYF,TGTGCCAGCAGTTTAGGGACTAGCGGGATTTACGAGCAGTACTTC
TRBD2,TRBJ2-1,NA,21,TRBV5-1,CASSLRRGVTSGRAGYNEQFF,TGCGCCAGCAGCTTGAGGAGGGGAGTCACTAGCGGGAGGGCCGGGTACAATGAGCAGTTCTTC
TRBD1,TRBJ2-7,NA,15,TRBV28,CASSLGTATSYEQYF,TGTGCCAGCAGTTTGGGGACAGCTACCTCCTACGAGCAGTACTTC
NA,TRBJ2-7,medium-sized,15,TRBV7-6,CASSPRGGSSYEQYF,TGTGCCAGCAGCCCCCGGGGAGGCTCTTCCTACGAGCAGTACTTC
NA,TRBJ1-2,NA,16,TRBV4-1,CASSQETSRSGYGYTF,TGCGCCAGCAGCCAAGAGACGTCAAGGTCGGGCTATGGCTACACCTTC
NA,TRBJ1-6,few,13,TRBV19,CASSPRRNSPLHF,TGTGCCAGTAGTCCAAGGAGAAATTCACCCCTCCACTTT
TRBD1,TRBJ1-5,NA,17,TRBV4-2,CASSQESGTGFSQPQHF,TGTGCCAGCAGCCAAGAATCGGGGACAGGGTTTTCTCAGCCCCAGCATTTT
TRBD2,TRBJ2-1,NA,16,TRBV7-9,CASRRLAGDTYNEQFF,TGTGCCAGCAGACGTCTAGCGGGAGACACCTACAATGAGCAGTTCTTC
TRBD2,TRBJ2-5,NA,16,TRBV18,CASSPPGLAGVETQYF,TGTGCCAGCTCACCACCGGGACTAGCGGGAGTAGAGACCCAGTACTTC
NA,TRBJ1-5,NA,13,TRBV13,CASSLNLRGPQHF,TGTGCCAGCAGCTTAAATCTCCGCGGGCCCCAGCATTTT
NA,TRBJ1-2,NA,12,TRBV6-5,CASRSRGGGYTF,TGTGCCAGCAGATCCCGGGGGGGTGGCTACACCTTC
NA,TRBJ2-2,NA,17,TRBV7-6,CASSLTIQGSGTGELFF,TGTGCCAGCAGCCTAACGATTCAGGGGTCAGGCACCGGGGAGCTGTTTTTT
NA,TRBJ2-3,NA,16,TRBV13,CASSLGPWVATDTQYF,TGTGCCAGCAGCTTAGGCCCGTGGGTAGCCACAGATACGCAGTATTTT
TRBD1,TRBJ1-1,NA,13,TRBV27,CASSFQGVDEAFF,TGTGCCAGCAGTTTTCAGGGGGTGGATGAAGCTTTCTTT
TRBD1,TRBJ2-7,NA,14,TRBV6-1,CASGPPGQVYEQYF,TGTGCCAGTGGTCCCCCGGGACAGGTCTACGAGCAGTACTTC
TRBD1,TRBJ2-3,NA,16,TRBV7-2,CASSPMDRVQSDTQYF,TGTGCCAGCAGCCCCATGGACAGGGTGCAGTCGGATACGCAGTATTTT
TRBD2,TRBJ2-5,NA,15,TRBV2,CASSRLAGDQETQYF,TGTGCCAGCAGCAGACTAGCGGGGGATCAAGAGACCCAGTACTTC
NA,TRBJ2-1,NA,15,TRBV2,CASSEAGGSYNEQFF,TGTGCCAGCAGTGAAGCGGGGGGCTCCTACAATGAGCAGTTCTTC
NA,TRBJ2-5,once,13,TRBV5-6,CASSFDLQETQYF,TGTGCCAGCAGCTTCGACTTACAAGAGACCCAGTACTTC
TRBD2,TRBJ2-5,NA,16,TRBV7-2,CASSFLAGGLQETQYF,TGTGCCAGCAGCTTCCTAGCGGGAGGGCTTCAAGAGACCCAGTACTTC
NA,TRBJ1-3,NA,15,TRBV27,CASSLSAVSGNTIYF,TGTGCCAGCAGTTTATCGGCAGTCTCTGGAAACACCATATATTTT
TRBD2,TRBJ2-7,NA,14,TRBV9,CASSYRDYQGEQYF,TGTGCCAGCAGCTACCGGGACTACCAGGGCGAGCAGTACTTC
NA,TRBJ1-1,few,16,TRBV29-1,CSVEMRGGGMNTEAFF,TGCAGCGTTGAAATGCGGGGGGGCGGAATGAACACTGAAGCTTTCTTT
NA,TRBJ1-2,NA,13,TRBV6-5,CASSYSEDSGYTF,TGTGCCAGCAGTTACTCGGAGGACAGCGGCTACACCTTC
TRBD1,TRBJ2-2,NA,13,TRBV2,CASRTGGAGELFF,TGTGCCAGCAGGACAGGGGGTGCCGGGGAGCTGTTTTTT
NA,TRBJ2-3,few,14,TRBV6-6,CASSYSKGADTQYF,TGTGCCAGCAGTTACTCGAAAGGGGCGGATACGCAGTATTTT
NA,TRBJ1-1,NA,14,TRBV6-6,CASTPDGGLTEAFF,TGTGCCAGCACTCCCGACGGAGGCCTTACCGAAGCTTTCTTT
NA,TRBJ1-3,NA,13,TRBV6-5,CASSPRAGNTIYF,TGTGCCAGCAGTCCCAGGGCTGGAAACACCATATATTTT
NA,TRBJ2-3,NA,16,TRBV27,CASTSSWGERADTQYF,TGTGCCAGCACTTCGTCTTGGGGGGAACGGGCAGATACGCAGTATTTT
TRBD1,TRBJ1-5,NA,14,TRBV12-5,CASGPGQGNQPQHF,TGTGCTAGTGGTCCCGGACAGGGGAACCAGCCCCAGCATTTT
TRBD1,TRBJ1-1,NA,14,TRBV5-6,CASSFYRGFAEAFF,TGTGCCAGCAGCTTTTACAGGGGTTTCGCTGAAGCTTTCTTT
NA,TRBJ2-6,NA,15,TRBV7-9,CASDSVVSGANVLTF,TGTGCCAGCGACTCGGTAGTCTCCGGGGCCAACGTCCTGACTTTC
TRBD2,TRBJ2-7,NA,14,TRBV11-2,CASTPGGGFYEQYF,TGTGCCAGCACCCCCGGCGGGGGGTTCTACGAGCAGTACTTC
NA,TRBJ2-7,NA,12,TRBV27,CASSPDAYEQYF,TGTGCCAGCAGTCCCGATGCGTACGAGCAGTACTTC
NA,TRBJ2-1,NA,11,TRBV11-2,CASSIQSEQFF,TGTGCCAGCAGCATTCAATCTGAGCAGTTCTTC
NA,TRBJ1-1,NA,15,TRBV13,CASSWPRGGKSEAFF,TGTGCCAGCAGCTGGCCACGGGGGGGCAAATCGGAAGCTTTCTTT
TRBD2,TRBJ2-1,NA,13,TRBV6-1,CASSVAGVLEQFF,TGTGCCAGCAGTGTGGCGGGAGTGCTTGAGCAGTTCTTC
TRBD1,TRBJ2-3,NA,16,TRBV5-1,CASSLMGQPSTDTQYF,TGCGCCAGCAGCTTAATGGGACAGCCCAGCACAGATACGCAGTATTTT
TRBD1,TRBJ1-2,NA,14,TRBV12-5,CASGPGQDLYGYTF,TGTGCTAGTGGTCCAGGACAGGACCTCTATGGCTACACCTTC
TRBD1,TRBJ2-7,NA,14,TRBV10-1,CASQTGQASYEQYF,TGCGCCAGCCAAACAGGACAGGCCTCCTACGAGCAGTACTTC
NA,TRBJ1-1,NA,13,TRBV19,CASSISENTEAFF,TGTGCCAGTAGTATAAGCGAGAACACTGAAGCTTTCTTT
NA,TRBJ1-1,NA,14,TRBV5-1,CASSLRGLGTEAFF,TGCGCCAGCAGCTTAAGAGGTTTGGGTACTGAAGCTTTCTTT
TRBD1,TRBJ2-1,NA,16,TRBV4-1,CASSQKWGQGADEQFF,TGCGCCAGCAGCCAAAAATGGGGACAGGGGGCCGATGAGCAGTTCTTC
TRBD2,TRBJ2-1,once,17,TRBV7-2,CASSFRAGAYRDNEQFF,TGTGCCAGCAGCTTTAGAGCGGGAGCTTACCGGGACAATGAGCAGTTCTTC
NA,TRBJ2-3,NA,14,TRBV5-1,CASSSQGFTDTQYF,TGCGCCAGCAGCTCCCAGGGATTCACAGATACGCAGTATTTT
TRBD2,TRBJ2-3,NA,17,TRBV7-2,CASSLIGRGLGTDTQYF,TGTGCCAGCAGCTTAATTGGCAGGGGACTAGGCACAGATACGCAGTATTTT
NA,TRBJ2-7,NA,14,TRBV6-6,CASSYWSSAYEQYF,TGTGCCAGCAGTTACTGGTCTAGCGCATACGAGCAGTACTTC